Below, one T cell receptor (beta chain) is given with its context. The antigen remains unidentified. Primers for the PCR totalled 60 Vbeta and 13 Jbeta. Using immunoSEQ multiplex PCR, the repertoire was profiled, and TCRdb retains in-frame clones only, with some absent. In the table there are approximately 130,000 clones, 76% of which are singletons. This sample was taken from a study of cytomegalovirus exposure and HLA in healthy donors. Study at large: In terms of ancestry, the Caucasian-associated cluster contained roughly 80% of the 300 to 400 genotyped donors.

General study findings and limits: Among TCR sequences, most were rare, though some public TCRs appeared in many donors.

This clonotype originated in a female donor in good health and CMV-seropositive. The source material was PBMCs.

This chain's CDR3 is CASSPPGLARNEQFF. DNA of the CDR3: TGCGCCAGCAGCCCACCGGGACTAGCGCGCAATGAGCAGTTCTTC. This sequence joins TRBV5-1 and TRBJ2-1, with 10 bases matching TRBD2. The CDR3 has 15 amino acids. Unmatched junction bases numbered 7, after V lost 4 bases and J lost 6 bases. The V gene's germline CDR1 is SGHRS and CDR2 YFSETQ.